A selection of T cell receptor beta chains follows, all from one sample in a study of blood T cell repertoires in COVID-19. Measured with immunoSEQ multiplex PCR; TCRdb has only the in-frame clones, and not every one. The sample includes about 160,000 clones, 82% of them seen just once. The sequenced material came from PBMCs or T cells enriched from blood (not recorded which). The origin of the receptors is a man aged 60 to 69 who had recovered from COVID-19. CDR3s include the opening cysteine and the closing phenylalanine or tryptophan. A D gene is named only where the DNA matches it firmly. Clone size is given for some rows only: seen once, a few or many times, or a class if the clone is expanded.

-	TRBV7-6	TRBJ2-1	TRBD1	TGTGCCAGCAGCTTTGATCAGACAGGGTATCCTGAGCAGTTCTTC	CASSFDQTGYPEQFF
-	TRBV30	TRBJ2-1	-	TGTGCCTGGACCCCGTCGGGAGTGAATGAGCAGTTCTTC	CAWTPSGVNEQFF
-	TRBV18	TRBJ1-1	TRBD1	TGTGCCAGCTCACCGGAGACAACATCGACAGGGGAAGCTTTCTTT	CASSPETTSTGEAFF
-	TRBV13	TRBJ1-1	TRBD1	TGTGCCAGCAGCTATCGGACAGGTGACACTGAAGCTTTCTTT	CASSYRTGDTEAFF
-	TRBV14	TRBJ1-2	TRBD1	TGTGCCAGCAGCCACATTAACCCGGGACAGGGGCTTTATGGCTACACCTTC	CASSHINPGQGLYGYTF
-	TRBV5-8	TRBJ2-6	-	TGTGCCAGCAGCTGGCGAGGCTCTGGGGCCAACGTCCTGACTTTC	CASSWRGSGANVLTF
few	TRBV7-9	TRBJ2-1	-	TGTGCCAGCAGCCCACAGACTAGGTCCTACAATGAGCAGTTCTTC	CASSPQTRSYNEQFF
few	TRBV6-5	TRBJ2-7	-	TGTGCCAGCAGTTACTCTCCTAGGACGGGGGAGCAGTACTTC	CASSYSPRTGEQYF
-	TRBV9	TRBJ1-3	TRBD1	TGTGCCAGCAGCTTGTCAGGCTTCGGGACAGGGGCTGGAAACACCATATATTTT	CASSLSGFGTGAGNTIYF
-	TRBV7-9	TRBJ1-2	-	TGTGCCAGCAGCTTAGCTCGGAACTATGGCTACACCTTC	CASSLARNYGYTF
-	TRBV6-6	TRBJ1-5	TRBD1	TGTGCCAGCAGTCGGACAGGGGGATCCATTAGCAATCAGCCCCAGCATTTT	CASSRTGGSISNQPQHF
-	TRBV27	TRBJ2-7	-	TGTGCCAGCAGGTCTGGGAGGGGACAGGTCTACGAGCAGTACTTC	CASRSGRGQVYEQYF
-	TRBV5-1	TRBJ2-5	TRBD1	TGCGCCAGCAGCTTGGACTCTGGGACAGCCCCGTGGGAGACCCAGTACTTC	CASSLDSGTAPWETQYF
-	TRBV19	TRBJ1-1	-	TGTGCCAGTAGTATGAGGGCAGGGGCCACTGAAGCTTTCTTT	CASSMRAGATEAFF
-	TRBV14	TRBJ2-5	-	TGTGCCAGCAGCCGGGCCGGTGGGGAGACCCAGTACTTC	CASSRAGGETQYF
-	TRBV15	TRBJ1-6	-	TGTGCCACCAGCAGAGTAAGGGGTCTTAACTATAATTCACCCCTCCACTTT	CATSRVRGLNYNSPLHF
once	TRBV24-1	TRBJ2-1	TRBD2	TGTGCCACCAGTGGAGAAGTACTAGCGGGATTACACGAGCAGTTCTTC	CATSGEVLAGLHEQFF
-	TRBV5-4	TRBJ2-1	-	TGTGCCAGCATGACGGCGAGCGGGCGGGCGTACAATGAGCAGTTCTTC	CASMTASGRAYNEQFF
-	TRBV6-5	TRBJ1-5	TRBD1	TGTGCCAGCATCCGGGACAGAAATAATCAGCCCCAGCATTTT	CASIRDRNNQPQHF
few	TRBV19	TRBJ1-5	-	TGTGCCAGTAGTATGGGGGGAGATCAGCCCCAGCATTTT	CASSMGGDQPQHF
-	TRBV7-8	TRBJ2-1	-	TGTGCCAGCAGCTCATACAGGTTTGGGAACAATGAGCAGTTCTTC	CASSSYRFGNNEQFF
-	TRBV9	TRBJ2-3	-	TGTGCCAGCAGCGTATCAGGCGGGACCACAGATACGCAGTATTTT	CASSVSGGTTDTQYF
-	TRBV5-4	TRBJ2-2	TRBD2	TGTGCCAGCAGCCCTGGGCGGGGGGGCACCGGGGAGCTGTTTTTT	CASSPGRGGTGELFF
few	TRBV28	TRBJ1-1	-	TGTGCCAGCAGTTGGGCAGGTCTGAACACTGAAGCTTTCTTT	CASSWAGLNTEAFF
-	TRBV4-2	TRBJ2-3	TRBD2	TGTGCCAGCAGCCAAAAGGTCCCGAGCGGGAGTGGAGATACGCAGTATTTT	CASSQKVPSGSGDTQYF
-	TRBV12-3/TRBV12-4	TRBJ2-3	TRBD1	TGTGCCAGCAGACCAGGGGGCGCAGATACGCAGTATTTT	CASRPGGADTQYF
-	TRBV10-3	TRBJ2-3	TRBD2	TGTGCCATCCGACTAGCGGGGGATATCACAGATACGCAGTATTTT	CAIRLAGDITDTQYF
few	TRBV2	TRBJ1-2	-	TGTGCCAGCAGTGGTACAGGGTCTAACTATGGCTACACCTTC	CASSGTGSNYGYTF
-	TRBV6-5	TRBJ2-7	-	TGTGCCAGCAGGATCAGTGATTACGAGCAGTACTTC	CASRISDYEQYF
-	TRBV5-4	TRBJ2-3	TRBD2	TGTGCCAGCAGTACCCCGGGGGGGGTGAGCACAGATACGCAGTATTTT	CASSTPGGVSTDTQYF
-	TRBV28	TRBJ2-7	-	TGTGCCAGCAGGGCGGGGACCTACGAGCAGTACTTC	CASRAGTYEQYF
-	TRBV7-3	TRBJ2-3	-	TGTGCCAGCAGCTTAATTCCGATGGGGCCTTTGGGGCCCGGCACAGATACGCAGTATTTT	CASSLIPMGPLGPGTDTQYF
-	TRBV5-4	TRBJ2-5	TRBD2	TGTGCCAGCAGCGACGACCCACTAGCGGGGAACCAAGAGACCCAGTACTTC	CASSDDPLAGNQETQYF
-	TRBV6-4	TRBJ1-1	TRBD1	TGTGCCAGCAGCGCCGGGACAGTAATAGACACTGAAGCTTTCTTT	CASSAGTVIDTEAFF
few	TRBV6-1	TRBJ2-2	TRBD2	TGTGCCAGCAGTAAAGTAAGCGGGACGTTTAACGGGGAGCTGTTTTTT	CASSKVSGTFNGELFF
-	TRBV7-2	TRBJ2-7	-	TGTGCCAGCAGCCCCGGACTCTACGAGCAGTACTTC	CASSPGLYEQYF
-	TRBV5-4	TRBJ2-1	-	TGTGCCAGCAGTTACGACAGTAGCTCCTACAATGAGCAGTTCTTC	CASSYDSSSYNEQFF
-	TRBV6-5	TRBJ2-7	-	TGTGCCAGCAGTTACGAGGGTGGACGCGAGCAGTACTTC	CASSYEGGREQYF
-	TRBV11-2	TRBJ2-3	-	TGTGCCAGCAGCTTAACGGGGCAGGGGCGAGATACGCAGTATTTT	CASSLTGQGRDTQYF
-	TRBV3-1/TRBV3-2	TRBJ1-4	TRBD1	TGTGCCAGCAGCCAAGTAGGGACAGTTAATAATGAAAAACTGTTTTTT	CASSQVGTVNNEKLFF
-	TRBV7-9	TRBJ2-1	TRBD2	TGTGCCAGCAGCGACCCGGGACTAGCGGGGGAAAGCTCCTACAATGAGCAGTTCTTC	CASSDPGLAGESSYNEQFF
-	TRBV10-3	TRBJ2-2	TRBD2	TGTGCCATCAGTGAAGGGCTAGCGGGAGGGAACGGGGAGCTGTTTTTT	CAISEGLAGGNGELFF
-	TRBV10-3	TRBJ2-1	TRBD2	TGTGCCATTGGACTAGCGGGAGGCCTCAATGAGCAGTTCTTC	CAIGLAGGLNEQFF
-	TRBV5-6	TRBJ2-1	TRBD2	TGTGCCAGCAGCATCCTAGCGGTCTACAATGAGCAGTTCTTC	CASSILAVYNEQFF
-	TRBV5-4	TRBJ1-2	TRBD1	TGTGCCAGCAGCATCCGGGACAGGTACTATGGCTACACCTTC	CASSIRDRYYGYTF
-	TRBV2	TRBJ2-7	TRBD1	TGTGCCAGCAGGGGGGACAGCTTCTACGAGCAGTACTTC	CASRGDSFYEQYF
-	TRBV18	TRBJ2-1	TRBD1	TGTGCCAGCTCACCAGTGGGACAGGGTCCCAGTGAGCAGTTCTTC	CASSPVGQGPSEQFF
-	TRBV5-1	TRBJ2-2	-	TGCGCCAGCAGCCCTGACAGGCCAACCGGGGAGCTGTTTTTT	CASSPDRPTGELFF
-	TRBV19	TRBJ2-7	-	TGTGCCAGTAGTATAGGTGGCAGGATCTACGAGCAGTACTTC	CASSIGGRIYEQYF